A selection of T cell receptor beta chains follows, all from one sample in a study of blood T cells in healthy people across ages. From the 5' RACE reads, TCRdb called clonotypes with MiXCR, one entry per CDR3 protein. The repertoire holds about 830,000 distinct CDR3 sequences, with under 80% as singletons. The sequenced material came from blood. These receptors were obtained from a man aged 30 to 45 in good health. CDR3s include the opening cysteine and the closing phenylalanine or tryptophan. D genes are given only for firm matches.

>TRBV10-3|TRBJ2-5|-
CAIRAEGETQYF
>TRBV7-2|TRBJ2-5|-
CASSLPGPSGVTQYF
>TRBV6-5|TRBJ2-3|TRBD2
CASSYALAGGTDTQYF
>TRBV4-1|TRBJ2-1|-
CASSQRPAEAAPGKFSYNEQFF
>TRBV6-6|-|TRBD2
CVSCAGRGETQYF
>TRBV4-2|-|TRBD1
CASSQLDREETQYF
>TRBV20-1|TRBJ1-5|-
CSAPQSGQGGNQPQHF
>TRBV6-2/TRBV6-3|TRBJ2-6|-
CASDINSGANVLTF
>TRBV4-2|TRBJ1-1|TRBD1
CASSHLPRGTGGTEAFF
>TRBV25-1|TRBJ2-5|TRBD2
CASSSGILAGYAETQYF
>TRBV7-2|TRBJ2-1|-
CASSPDGSYNEQFF
>TRBV7-2|TRBJ2-6|-
CASSPRVGANVLTF
>TRBV29-1|-|-
CSVGGGQIDEQYF
>TRBV9|TRBJ2-3|-
CASSVPASGLYF
>TRBV7-2|TRBJ1-2|-
CASSLSGWGYTF
>TRBV7-9|TRBJ2-1|TRBD2
CASSLGASGGLRNEQFF
>TRBV20-1|TRBJ1-1|TRBD1
CRGGYMNSEAFF
>TRBV6-5|TRBJ2-6|-
CASSTVPGANVLTF
>TRBV16|TRBJ1-4|-
CASSQYFGRALFF
>TRBV12-3/TRBV12-4|TRBJ2-5|TRBD2
CASSRGLAGVKTQYF
>TRBV6-6|TRBJ2-4|TRBD1
CASSYPAQGAGNIQYF
>TRBV7-9|TRBJ1-2|TRBD1
CASSWTGPNYGYTF
>TRBV3-1|TRBJ1-2|TRBD1
CASSQVWDRGRSNYGYTF